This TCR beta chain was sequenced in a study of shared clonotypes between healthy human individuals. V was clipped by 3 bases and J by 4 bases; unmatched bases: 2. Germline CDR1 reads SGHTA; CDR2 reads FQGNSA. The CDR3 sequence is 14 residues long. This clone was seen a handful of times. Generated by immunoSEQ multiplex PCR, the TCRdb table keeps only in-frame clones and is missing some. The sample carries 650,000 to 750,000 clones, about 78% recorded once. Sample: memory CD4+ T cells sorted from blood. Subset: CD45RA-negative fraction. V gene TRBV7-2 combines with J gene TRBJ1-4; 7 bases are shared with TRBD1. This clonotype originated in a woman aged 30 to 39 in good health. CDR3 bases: TGTGCCAGCAGCTTGACAGGGATTAATGAAAAACTGTTTTTT. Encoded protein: CASSLTGINEKLFF.